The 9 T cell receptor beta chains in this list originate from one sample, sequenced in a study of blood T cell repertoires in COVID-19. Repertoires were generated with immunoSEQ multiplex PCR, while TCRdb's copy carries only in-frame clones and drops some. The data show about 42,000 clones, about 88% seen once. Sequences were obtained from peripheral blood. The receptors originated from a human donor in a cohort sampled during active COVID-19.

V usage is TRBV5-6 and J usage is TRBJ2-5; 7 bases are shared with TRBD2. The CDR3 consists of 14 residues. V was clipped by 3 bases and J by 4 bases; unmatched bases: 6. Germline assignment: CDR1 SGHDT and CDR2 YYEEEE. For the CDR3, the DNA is TGTGCCAGCAGCTCCGAGGGAGGGGCAGAGACCCAGTACTTC. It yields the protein CASSSEGGAETQYF.

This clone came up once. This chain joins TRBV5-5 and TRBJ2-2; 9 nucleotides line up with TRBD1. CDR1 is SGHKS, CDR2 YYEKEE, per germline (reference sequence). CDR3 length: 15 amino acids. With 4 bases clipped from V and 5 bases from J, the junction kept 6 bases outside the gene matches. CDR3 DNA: TGTGCCAGCAGCCCCTGGACAGGGGATACCGGGGAGCTGTTTTTT. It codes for CASSPWTGDTGELFF.

The CDR3 here is CASSFRTGGIGGTEAFF. For the CDR3, the DNA is TGTGCCAGCAGCTTTAGGACAGGGGGCATAGGGGGCACTGAAGCTTTCTTT. The rearrangement joins TRBV7-6 to TRBJ1-1; TRBD1 matches 11 bases. Germline V gene lookup returns CDR1 SGHVS and CDR2 FNYEAQ. The CDR3 consists of 17 residues. The V gene end was trimmed by 3 bases and the J gene end by 4 bases; junction bases not matched to a gene: 10.

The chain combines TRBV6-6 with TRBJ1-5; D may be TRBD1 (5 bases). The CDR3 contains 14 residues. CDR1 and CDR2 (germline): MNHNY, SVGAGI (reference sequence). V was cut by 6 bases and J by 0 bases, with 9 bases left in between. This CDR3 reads CASREQASNQPQHF. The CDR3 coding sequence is TGTGCCAGCAGAGAACAGGCTAGCAATCAGCCCCAGCATTTT.

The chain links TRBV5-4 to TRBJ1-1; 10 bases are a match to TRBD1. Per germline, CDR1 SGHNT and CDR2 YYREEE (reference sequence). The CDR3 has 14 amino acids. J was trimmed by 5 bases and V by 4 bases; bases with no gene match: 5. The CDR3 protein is CASSRTGGRTEAFF. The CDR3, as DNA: TGTGCCAGCAGCCGGACAGGGGGAAGGACTGAAGCTTTCTTT.

The CDR3 DNA reads TGTGCCAGCTCACCAAACGGACAGGGGGCATATGGCTACACCTTC. Amino acid sequence: CASSPNGQGAYGYTF. V is TRBV18 and J is TRBJ1-2; 11 bases line up with TRBD1. Germline lookup yields CDR1 KGHSH and CDR2 LQKENI. V dropped 2 bases and J dropped 5; count of bases not matched to a gene: 4. This CDR3 comprises 15 residues.

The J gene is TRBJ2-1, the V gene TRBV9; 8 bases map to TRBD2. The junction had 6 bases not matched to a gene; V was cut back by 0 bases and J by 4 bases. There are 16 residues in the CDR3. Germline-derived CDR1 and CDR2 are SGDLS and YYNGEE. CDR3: CASSVVQRGKYNEQFF. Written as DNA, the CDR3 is TGTGCCAGCAGCGTAGTGCAGCGGGGGAAATACAATGAGCAGTTCTTC.

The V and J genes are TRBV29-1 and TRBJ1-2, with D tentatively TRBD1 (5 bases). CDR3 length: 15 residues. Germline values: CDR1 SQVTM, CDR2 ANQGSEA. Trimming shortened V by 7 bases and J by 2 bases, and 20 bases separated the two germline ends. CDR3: CSALLTGVGNYGYTF. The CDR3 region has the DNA TGCAGCGCTCTACTTACGGGGGTGGGGAACTATGGCTACACCTTC.

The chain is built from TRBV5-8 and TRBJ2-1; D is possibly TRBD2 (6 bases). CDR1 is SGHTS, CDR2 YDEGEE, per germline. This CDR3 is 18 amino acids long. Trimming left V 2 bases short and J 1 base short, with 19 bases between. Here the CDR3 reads CASSFWLSPGGSYNEQFF. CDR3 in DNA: TGTGCCAGCAGCTTCTGGTTAAGTCCTGGGGGGTCCTACAATGAGCAGTTCTTC.